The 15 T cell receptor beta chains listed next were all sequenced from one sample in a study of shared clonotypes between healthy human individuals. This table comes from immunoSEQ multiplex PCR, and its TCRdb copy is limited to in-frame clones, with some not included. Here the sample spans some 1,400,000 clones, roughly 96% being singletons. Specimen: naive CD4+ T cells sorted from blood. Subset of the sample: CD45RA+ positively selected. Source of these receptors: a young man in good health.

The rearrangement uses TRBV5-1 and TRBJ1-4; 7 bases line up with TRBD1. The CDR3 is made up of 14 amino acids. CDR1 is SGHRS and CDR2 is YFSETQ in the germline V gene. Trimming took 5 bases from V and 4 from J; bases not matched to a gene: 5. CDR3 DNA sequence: TGCGCCAGCAGTTCACAGGGGATTAATGAAAAACTGTTTTTT. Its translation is CASSSQGINEKLFF.

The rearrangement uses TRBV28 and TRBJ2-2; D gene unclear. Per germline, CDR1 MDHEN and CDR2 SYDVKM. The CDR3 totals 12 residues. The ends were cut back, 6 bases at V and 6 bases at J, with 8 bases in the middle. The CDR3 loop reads CASSGYAGELFF. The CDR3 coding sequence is TGTGCCAGCAGCGGTTATGCCGGGGAGCTGTTTTTT.

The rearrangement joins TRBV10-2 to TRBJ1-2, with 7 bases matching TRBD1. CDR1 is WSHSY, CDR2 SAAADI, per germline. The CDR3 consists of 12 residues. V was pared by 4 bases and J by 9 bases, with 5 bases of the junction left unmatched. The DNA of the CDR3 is TGCGCCAGCAGTGGGGACAGACAAAGCTACACCTTC. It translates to CASSGDRQSYTF.

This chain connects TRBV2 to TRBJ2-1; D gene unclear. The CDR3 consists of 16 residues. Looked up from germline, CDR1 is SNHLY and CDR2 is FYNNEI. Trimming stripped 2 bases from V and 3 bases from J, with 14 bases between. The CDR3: CASSEHPLTLYNEQFF. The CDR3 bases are TGTGCCAGCAGTGAACACCCCCTGACCCTCTACAATGAGCAGTTCTTC.

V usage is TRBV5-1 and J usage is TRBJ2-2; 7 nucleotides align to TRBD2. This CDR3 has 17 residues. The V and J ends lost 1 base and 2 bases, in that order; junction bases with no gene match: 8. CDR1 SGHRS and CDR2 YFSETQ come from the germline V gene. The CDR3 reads CASSLIAAGANTGELFF. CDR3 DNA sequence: TGCGCCAGCAGCTTGATCGCGGCGGGAGCCAACACCGGGGAGCTGTTTTTT.

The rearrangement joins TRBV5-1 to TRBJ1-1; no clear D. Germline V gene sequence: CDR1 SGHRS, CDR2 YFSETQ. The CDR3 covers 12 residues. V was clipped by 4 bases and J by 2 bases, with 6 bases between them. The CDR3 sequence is CASSATNTEAFF. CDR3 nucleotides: TGCGCCAGCAGCGCGACAAACACTGAAGCTTTCTTT.

In DNA, the CDR3 is TGTGCCTGGAGTAGGGGACCCCAGGGCCTTGGCTCTGGAAACACCATATATTTT. This gives the protein CAWSRGPQGLGSGNTIYF. This chain joins TRBV30 and TRBJ1-3, with D tentatively TRBD1 (5 bases). The CDR3 spans 18 residues. V lost 2 bases, J lost 0 bases, and 20 bases lay in between. Germline CDR1 is GTSNPN and CDR2 is SVGIG (reference sequence).

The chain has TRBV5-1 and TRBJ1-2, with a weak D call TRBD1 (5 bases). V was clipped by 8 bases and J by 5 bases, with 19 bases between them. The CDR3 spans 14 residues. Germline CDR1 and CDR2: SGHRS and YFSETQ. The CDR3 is CASAPPGRQYGYTF. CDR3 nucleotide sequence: TGCGCCAGTGCACCCCCGGGACGGCAGTATGGCTACACCTTC.

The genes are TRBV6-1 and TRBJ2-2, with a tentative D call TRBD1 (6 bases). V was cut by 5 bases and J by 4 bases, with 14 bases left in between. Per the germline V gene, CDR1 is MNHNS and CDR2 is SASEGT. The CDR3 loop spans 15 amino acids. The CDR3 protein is CASSLPGALTGELFF. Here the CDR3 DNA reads TGTGCCAGCAGTTTACCAGGGGCTCTCACCGGGGAGCTGTTTTTT.

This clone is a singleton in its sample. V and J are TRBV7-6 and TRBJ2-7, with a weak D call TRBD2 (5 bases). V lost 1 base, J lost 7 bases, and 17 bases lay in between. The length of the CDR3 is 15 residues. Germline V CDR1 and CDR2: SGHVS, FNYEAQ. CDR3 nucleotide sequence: TGTGCCAGCAGCTTAGTGGCGTTACAGTCGGGAGAGCAGTACTTC. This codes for CASSLVALQSGEQYF.

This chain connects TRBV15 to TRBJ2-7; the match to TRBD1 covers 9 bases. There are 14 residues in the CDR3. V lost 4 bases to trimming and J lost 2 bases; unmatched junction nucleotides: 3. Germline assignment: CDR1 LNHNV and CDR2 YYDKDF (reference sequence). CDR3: CATSKRQGAYEQYF. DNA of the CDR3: TGTGCCACCAGCAAAAGACAGGGGGCCTACGAGCAGTACTTC.

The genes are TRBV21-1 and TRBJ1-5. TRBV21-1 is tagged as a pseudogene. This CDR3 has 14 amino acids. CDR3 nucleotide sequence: TGTGCCAGCAGCAGGGGGGCCCGCGAGCAGCCCCAGCATTTT. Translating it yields CASSRGAREQPQHF.

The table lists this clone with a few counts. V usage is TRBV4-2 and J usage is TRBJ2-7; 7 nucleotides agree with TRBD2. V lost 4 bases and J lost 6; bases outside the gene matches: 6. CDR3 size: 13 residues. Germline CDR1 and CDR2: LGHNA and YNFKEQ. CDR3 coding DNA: TGTGCCAGCAGCCCCGGGGCGGGAGTCGAGCAGTACTTC. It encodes CASSPGAGVEQYF.

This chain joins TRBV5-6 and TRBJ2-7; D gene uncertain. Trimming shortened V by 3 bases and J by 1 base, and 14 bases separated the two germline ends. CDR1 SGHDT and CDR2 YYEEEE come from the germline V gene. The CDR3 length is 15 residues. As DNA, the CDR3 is TGTGCCAGCAGCTCGTTACTACAACTTTCCTACGAGCAGTACTTC. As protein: CASSSLLQLSYEQYF.

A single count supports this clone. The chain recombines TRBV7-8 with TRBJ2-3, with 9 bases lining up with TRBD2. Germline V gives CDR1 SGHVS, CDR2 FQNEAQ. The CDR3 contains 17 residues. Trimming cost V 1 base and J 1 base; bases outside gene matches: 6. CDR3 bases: TGTGCCAGCAGCTTAGATAGTCGGACTAGCGGCACAGATACGCAGTATTTT. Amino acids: CASSLDSRTSGTDTQYF.